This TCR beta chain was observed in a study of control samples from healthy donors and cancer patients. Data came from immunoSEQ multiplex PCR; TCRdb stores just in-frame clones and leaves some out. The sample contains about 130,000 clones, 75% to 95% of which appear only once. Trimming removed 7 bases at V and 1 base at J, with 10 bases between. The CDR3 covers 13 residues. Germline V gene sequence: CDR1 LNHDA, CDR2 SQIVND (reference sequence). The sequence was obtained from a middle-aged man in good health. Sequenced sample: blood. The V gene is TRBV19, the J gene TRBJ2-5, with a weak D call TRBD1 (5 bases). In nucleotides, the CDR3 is TGTGCCAGTAATTCAGGGCGCCAAGAGACCCAGTACTTC. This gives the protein CASNSGRQETQYF.